Below, 20 T cell receptor beta chains from the same sample are listed, as sequenced in a study of CD8 T cells in ankylosing spondylitis. TCRdb processed the 5' RACE reads anew with MiXCR; each CDR3 protein has one entry. The sample comprises about 36,000 distinct CDR3 sequences, 13% of which are singletons, and 25% to 35% rests with the top ten. The source material was synovial fluid, either unsorted or a sorted T cell fraction (not recorded which). These receptors all stem from a male donor with ankylosing spondylitis.

The chain employs TRBV21-1 and TRBJ1-6. TRBV21-1 is deemed a pseudogene. The CDR3 spans 13 residues. The CDR3 sequence is CASSKAKGSPLHF. CDR3 DNA: TGTGCCAGCAGCAAAGCGAAGGGATCACCCCTCCACTTT.

The rearrangement links TRBV5-1 to TRBJ1-2, with TRBD1 as a possible D gene (5 bases). V dropped 5 bases and J dropped 10 bases, with 9 bases sitting between them. CDR1 SGHRS and CDR2 YFSETQ come from the germline V gene. The CDR3 loop spans 10 amino acids. CDR3 region: CASRKTAYTF. For the CDR3, the DNA is TGCGCCAGCAGGAAGACAGCCTACACCTTC.

This clonotype came up a few times. The V gene is TRBV20-1, the J gene TRBJ2-1; D tentatively fits TRBD1 or TRBD2 (6 bases each). Trimming removed 2 bases at V and 7 bases at J, with 12 bases between. CDR3 size: 13 residues. The germline V gene has CDR1 DFQATT and CDR2 SNEGSKA (reference sequence). The CDR3 region has the DNA TGCAGTGCTAGACCCCGGGGGCCTAATGAGCAGTTCTTC. Translating gives CSARPRGPNEQFF.

This clonotype was seen ten or more times. This sequence joins TRBV4-3 and TRBJ2-1; TRBD2 matches at 11 bases. The germline gives CDR1 LGHNA, CDR2 YSLEER. V lost 1 base, J lost 7 bases, and 3 bases stayed unmatched. The CDR3 is made up of 15 amino acids. The CDR3 DNA reads TGCGCCAGCAGCCAAGGAACTAGCGGGAGAAATGAGCAGTTCTTC. Translation: CASSQGTSGRNEQFF.

The genes are TRBV20-1 and TRBJ2-7, with D maybe TRBD1 (5 bases). V was clipped by 2 bases and J by 2 bases, with 10 bases between them. CDR1 is DFQATT, CDR2 SNEGSKA, per germline (reference sequence). The CDR3 loop spans 13 amino acids. DNA for the CDR3: TGCAGTGCTAGACTTCCCAGGGCCTACGAGCAGTACTTC. Amino acid sequence: CSARLPRAYEQYF.

The V call is TRBV18, the J call TRBJ1-5, with D possibly being TRBD1 (5 bases). CDR3 length: 13 residues. Per the germline V gene, CDR1 is KGHSH and CDR2 is LQKENI. V lost 2 bases, J lost 5 bases, and 7 bases lay in between. This CDR3 reads CASSPGGYQPQHF. In DNA form, the CDR3 reads TGTGCCAGCTCACCAGGGGGTTATCAGCCCCAGCATTTT.

The chain uses TRBV28 and TRBJ1-2, with D perhaps TRBD1 (5 bases). The V gene's germline CDR1 is MDHEN and CDR2 SYDVKM. The CDR3 spans 15 residues. The germline V and J ends were trimmed by 8 bases and 3 bases, with 19 bases remaining between them. The CDR3 is CASCELGGLDYGYTF. The CDR3 coding sequence is TGTGCCAGCTGTGAGCTCGGGGGATTGGACTATGGCTACACCTTC.

This clonotype was seen a handful of times. The chain has TRBV30 and TRBJ1-2; 7 bases are shared with TRBD1. Trimming cost V 5 bases and J 4 bases; bases outside gene matches: 4. CDR3 length equals 12 residues. Germline V lookup: CDR1 GTSNPN, CDR2 SVGIG (reference sequence). The CDR3 here is CAWSDRIYGYTF. CDR3 DNA: TGTGCCTGGTCGGACAGGATCTATGGCTACACCTTC.

In this sample, this clonotype turned up a few times. The rearrangement links TRBV20-1 to TRBJ2-1; tentatively, D is TRBD1 or TRBD2 (5 bases each). The CDR3 has 14 amino acids. Per germline, CDR1 DFQATT and CDR2 SNEGSKA (reference sequence). V dropped 6 bases and J dropped 0 bases, with 12 bases sitting between them. Here the CDR3 reads CSASGTNSYNEQFF. Written as DNA, the CDR3 is TGCAGTGCGTCCGGGACGAACTCCTACAATGAGCAGTTCTTC.

This clonotype was counted only a few times. V gene TRBV28 combines with J gene TRBJ1-6, with a tentative D call TRBD1 (5 bases). The CDR3 has 15 residues. V was clipped by 6 bases and J by 13 bases, with 22 bases between them. Per the germline V gene, CDR1 is MDHEN and CDR2 is SYDVKM. The CDR3: CASREIGGGTAPLHF. Written as DNA, the CDR3 is TGTGCCAGCAGAGAAATCGGGGGGGGGACTGCGCCCCTCCACTTT.

There are a few counts of this clonotype. This sequence joins TRBV20-1 and TRBJ2-7; either TRBD1 or TRBD2 may supply D (5 bases each). Trimming stripped 3 bases from V and 7 bases from J, with 13 bases between. This CDR3 has 12 residues. Germline-derived CDR1 and CDR2 are DFQATT and SNEGSKA (reference sequence). CDR3 coding DNA: TGCAGTGCTAGGCGAGGGGCTATTGAGCAGTACTTC. Amino acids: CSARRGAIEQYF.

This clonotype was seen repeatedly, ten times or more. This chain joins TRBV29-1 and TRBJ2-7; TRBD2 matches 10 bases. V trimming: 6 bases; J trimming: 0 bases; junction bases outside the gene matches: 2. The CDR3 spans 13 residues. From germline, CDR1 is SQVTM and CDR2 ANQGSEA. The CDR3 nucleotides read TGCAGCGTCCTAGCGGGAGCCTCCTACGAGCAGTACTTC. Its protein is CSVLAGASYEQYF.

This rearrangement joins TRBV5-5 to TRBJ2-3, with 9 nucleotides matching TRBD2. Germline V gene data show CDR1 as SGHKS and CDR2 as YYEKEE (reference sequence). CDR3 size: 14 residues. Trimming removed 3 bases from V and 14 bases from J; junction bases left unmatched: 13. The CDR3 protein is CASSSGREGAVRYF. The CDR3 DNA follows: TGTGCCAGCAGCTCGGGGCGGGAGGGCGCCGTGAGGTATTTT.

This clonotype was counted a few times. The chain joins TRBV13 to TRBJ2-7, with unresolved D. The CDR3 is 13 residues long. Trimming removed 3 bases from V and 0 bases from J, with 6 bases in between. Germline V gene lookup returns CDR1 PRHDT and CDR2 FYEKMQ (reference sequence). As DNA, the CDR3 is TGTGCCAGCAGCTTCGAGGCCTCCTACGAGCAGTACTTC. Protein sequence: CASSFEASYEQYF.

The J gene is TRBJ2-7, the V gene TRBV12-3 or TRBV12-4; D ambiguous. The CDR3 consists of 14 residues. V shed 3 bases and J shed 1 base, with 10 bases lying between them. The CDR3 region has the DNA TGTGCCAGCAGTTTTGGTCAGTTGTCCTACGAGCAGTACTTC. Translation gives CASSFGQLSYEQYF.

The chain is built from TRBV7-9 and TRBJ2-2; perhaps TRBD2 as D (5 bases). Germline values: CDR1 SEHNR, CDR2 FQNEAQ (reference sequence). This CDR3 comprises 17 residues. Trimming pared 1 base from V and 3 bases from J, leaving 15 bases between. The CDR3 nucleotides are TGTGCCAGCAGCTTAGTCGCGGGCGGAAAATACACCGGGGAGCTGTTTTTT. Its protein is CASSLVAGGKYTGELFF.

This clonotype was recorded a few times. CDR3 bases: TGTGCCAGCAGTGAATCCCAAGCCCGGGCAAAAACCAGGAGCGAAGTAAACACCATATATTTT. Translated: CASSESQARAKTRSEVNTIYF. The rearrangement uses TRBV25-1 and TRBJ1-3; no firm D call. The length of the CDR3 is 21 residues. Germline CDR1 and CDR2: MGHDK and SYGVNS. Trimming cost V 1 base and J 6 bases, with 31 bases left between them.

This clonotype was counted a few times. V is TRBV9 and J is TRBJ2-3; 7 nucleotides align to TRBD1. Losses at the gene ends were 3 bases for V and 2 bases for J; bases not matched to a gene: 12. The germline gives CDR1 SGDLS, CDR2 YYNGEE. CDR3 length equals 17 residues. CDR3 sequence: CASSETHRTGLTDTQYF. The CDR3 bases are TGTGCCAGCAGCGAGACCCATCGGACAGGACTCACAGATACGCAGTATTTT.

A word on this clonotype: The junction does not match germline at one end; this may be a read error. The chain carries TRBV11-2 and TRBJ1-1; no firm D call. Per the germline V gene, CDR1 is SGHAT and CDR2 is FQNNGV. The CDR3 is 13 amino acids. The CDR3 DNA reads TGTGCCACCAGCTTAGTATTGGCAGCCAGGGCTTTCTTT. It translates to CATSLVLAARAFF. The variable domain in full, completed from reference TRBV11-2 and TRBJ1-1, reads EAGVAQSPRYKIIEKRQSVAFWCNPISGHATLYWYQQILGQGPKLLIQFQNNGVVDDSQLPKDRFSAERLKGVDSTLKIQPAKLEDSAVYLCATSLVLAARAFFGQGTRLTVV.

This clonotype was seen only a few times. The J gene is TRBJ2-3, the V gene TRBV27, with 10 bases lining up with TRBD1. This CDR3 contains 16 residues. Germline V CDR1 and CDR2: MNHEY, SMNVEV (reference sequence). After removal of 3 bases from V and 3 bases from J, the junction contained 6 bases not matched to a gene. The CDR3 protein is CASSLGQGSGTDTQYF. In DNA, the CDR3 is TGTGCCAGCAGTTTGGGACAGGGGAGTGGGACAGATACGCAGTATTTT.